One sample yielded the 2 T cell receptor beta chains listed below, sequenced in a study of cytomegalovirus exposure and HLA in healthy donors. The table came from immunoSEQ multiplex PCR; TCRdb's copy has only in-frame clones and leaves some out. Of over 150,000 clones listed, 84% are singletons. The specimen sequenced was PBMCs. All receptors come from a woman in her late teens or twenties in good health and CMV-seropositive.

The V call is TRBV6-5, the J call TRBJ1-6; a possible D gene is TRBD1 (6 bases). Trimming shortened V by 6 bases and J by 5 bases, and 8 bases separated the two germline ends. Germline CDR1 reads MNHEY; CDR2 reads SVGAGI. This CDR3 spans 13 amino acids. CDR3 nucleotides: TGTGCCAGCAGACAGGGTCATAATTCACCCCTCCACTTT. Its translation is CASRQGHNSPLHF.

The rearrangement joins TRBV11-1 to TRBJ1-6, with a tentative D call TRBD1 (6 bases). V gave up 5 bases and J gave up 7 bases, with 18 bases separating them. The germline V gene encodes CDR1 SGHAT and CDR2 FQDESV (reference sequence). The CDR3 spans 16 residues. CDR3 DNA sequence: TGTGCCAGCAGCCACACAGGGTCTCGGGGAAATTCACCCCTCCACTTT. Translation: CASSHTGSRGNSPLHF.